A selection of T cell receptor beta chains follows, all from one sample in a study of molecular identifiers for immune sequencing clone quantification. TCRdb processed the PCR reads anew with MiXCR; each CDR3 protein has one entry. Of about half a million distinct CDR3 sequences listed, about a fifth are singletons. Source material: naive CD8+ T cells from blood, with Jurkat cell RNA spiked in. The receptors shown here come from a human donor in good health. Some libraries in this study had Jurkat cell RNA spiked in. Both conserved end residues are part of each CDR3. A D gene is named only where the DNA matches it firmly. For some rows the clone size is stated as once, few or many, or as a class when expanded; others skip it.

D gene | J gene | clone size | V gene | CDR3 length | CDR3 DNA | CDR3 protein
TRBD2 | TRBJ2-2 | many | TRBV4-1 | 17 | TGCGCCAGCAGCCTTATAGCGGGGGGGCGCTACACCGGGGAGCTGTTTTTT | CASSLIAGGRYTGELFF
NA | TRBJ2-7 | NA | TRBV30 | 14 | TGTGCCTGGAGTGTTGGGCTAGCTGGCTACGAGCAGTACTTC | CAWSVGLAGYEQYF
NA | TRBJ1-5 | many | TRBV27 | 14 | TGTGCCAGCAGTTTAGTAGGGATGAATCAGCCCCAGCATTTT | CASSLVGMNQPQHF
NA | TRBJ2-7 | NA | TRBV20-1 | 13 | TGCAGTGCCAGTCCCTACGGGGGCTACGAGCAGTACTTC | CSASPYGGYEQYF
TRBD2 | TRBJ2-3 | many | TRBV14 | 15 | TGTGCCAGCAGCCAAGGGACTAGCGGGACAGATACGCAGTATTTT | CASSQGTSGTDTQYF
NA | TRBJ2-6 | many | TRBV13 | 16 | TGTGCCAGCAGCTTAAAGGGGATCTCTGGGGCCAACGTCCTGACTTTC | CASSLKGISGANVLTF
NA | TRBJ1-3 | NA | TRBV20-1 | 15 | TGCAGTGCTAGGCGGGACCGTTTATCTGGAAACACCATATATTTT | CSARRDRLSGNTIYF
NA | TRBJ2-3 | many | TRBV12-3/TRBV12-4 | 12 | TGTGCCAGCAGGTCGACGTGGGATACGCAGTATTTT | CASRSTWDTQYF
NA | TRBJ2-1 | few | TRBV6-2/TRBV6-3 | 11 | TGTGCCAGCAGTTCCGGGTATGAGCAGTTCTTC | CASSSGYEQFF
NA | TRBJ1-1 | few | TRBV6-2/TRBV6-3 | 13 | TGTGCCAGTGCAGGACAGCTGAACACTGAAGCTTTCTTT | CASAGQLNTEAFF
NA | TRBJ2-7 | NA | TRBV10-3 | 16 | TGTGCCATCCAAGAAGGCGGGCAAGGCGGAAGCTACGAGCAGTACTTC | CAIQEGGQGGSYEQYF
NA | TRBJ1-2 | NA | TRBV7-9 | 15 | TGTGCCAGCAGCTTCCCAGGGACTGGCTTCTCTGGCTACACCTTC | CASSFPGTGFSGYTF
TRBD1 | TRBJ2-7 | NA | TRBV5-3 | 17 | TGTGCCAGCTGCCCCGCCCCCGGGACAGGGAGCTCCTACGAGCAGTACTTC | CASCPAPGTGSSYEQYF
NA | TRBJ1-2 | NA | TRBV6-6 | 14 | TGTGCCAGCAGTCCGGAAGCCTTTAACTATGGCTACACCTTC | CASSPEAFNYGYTF
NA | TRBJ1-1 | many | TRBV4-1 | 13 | TGCGCCAGCAGCCAGCCCCAAGACACTGAAGCTTTCTTT | CASSQPQDTEAFF
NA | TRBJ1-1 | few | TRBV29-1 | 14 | TGCAGCGCCCTCGGAGGGATATCGAACACTGAAGCTTTCTTT | CSALGGISNTEAFF
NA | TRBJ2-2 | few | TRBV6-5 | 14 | TGTGCCAGCGATACCGGGCCCAACACCGGGGAGCTGTTTTTT | CASDTGPNTGELFF
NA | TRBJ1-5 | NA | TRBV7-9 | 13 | TGTGCCAGCAGCTTTCGGGGAGGAGATACGCAGCATTTT | CASSFRGGDTQHF
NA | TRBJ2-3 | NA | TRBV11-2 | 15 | TGTGCCAGCAGCCCTCCCCCCCCAGGACCAGATACGCAGTATTTT | CASSPPPPGPDTQYF
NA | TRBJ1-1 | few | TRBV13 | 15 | TGTGCCAGCAGCTTAGGCGGGGCAGCGAACACTGAAGCTTTCTTT | CASSLGGAANTEAFF
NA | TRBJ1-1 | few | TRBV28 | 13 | TGTGCCAGCAGTTTTTCTCTAGGCACTGAAGCTTTCTTT | CASSFSLGTEAFF
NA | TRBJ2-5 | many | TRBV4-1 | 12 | TGCGCCAGCAGCCAAGATATGGAGACCCAGTACTTC | CASSQDMETQYF
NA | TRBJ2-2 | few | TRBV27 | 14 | TGTGCCAGCATACGGACAGCGAACACCGGGGAGCTGTTTTTT | CASIRTANTGELFF
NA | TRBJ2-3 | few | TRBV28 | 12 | TGTGCCAGCAGCCCGGACAGCTCGGCGCAGTATTTT | CASSPDSSAQYF
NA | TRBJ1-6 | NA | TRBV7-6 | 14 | TGTGCCAGCAGCTTAGGCGCAGGAGGTTCACCCCTCCACTTT | CASSLGAGGSPLHF
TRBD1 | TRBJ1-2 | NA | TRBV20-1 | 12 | TGCAGTGGGGACAGGGTCAACTATGGCTACACCTTC | CSGDRVNYGYTF
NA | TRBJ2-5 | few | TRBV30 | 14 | TGTGCCTGGCAAACAGACAGTTCTGGAGAGACCCAGTACTTC | CAWQTDSSGETQYF
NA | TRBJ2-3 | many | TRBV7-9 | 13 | TGTGCCAGCGAGGACAGCCGCACAGATACGCAGTATTTT | CASEDSRTDTQYF
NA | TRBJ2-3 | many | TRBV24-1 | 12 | TGTGCCACCAGTGACATCACAGATACGCAGTATTTT | CATSDITDTQYF